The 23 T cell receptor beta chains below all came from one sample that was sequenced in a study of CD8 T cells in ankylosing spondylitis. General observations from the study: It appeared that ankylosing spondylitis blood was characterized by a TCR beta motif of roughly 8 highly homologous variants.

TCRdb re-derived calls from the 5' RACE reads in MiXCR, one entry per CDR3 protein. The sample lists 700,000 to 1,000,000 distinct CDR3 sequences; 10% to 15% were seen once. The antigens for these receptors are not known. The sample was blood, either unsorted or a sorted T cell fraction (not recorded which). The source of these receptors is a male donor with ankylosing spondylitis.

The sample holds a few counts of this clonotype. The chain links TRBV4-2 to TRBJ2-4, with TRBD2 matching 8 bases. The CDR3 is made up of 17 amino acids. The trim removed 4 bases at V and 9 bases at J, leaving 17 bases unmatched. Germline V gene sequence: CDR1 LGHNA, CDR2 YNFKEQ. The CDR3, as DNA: TGTGCCAGCAGCCCGGGGGGGCATAGCGCGAATTGGGCCATTCAGTACTTC. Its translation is CASSPGGHSANWAIQYF.

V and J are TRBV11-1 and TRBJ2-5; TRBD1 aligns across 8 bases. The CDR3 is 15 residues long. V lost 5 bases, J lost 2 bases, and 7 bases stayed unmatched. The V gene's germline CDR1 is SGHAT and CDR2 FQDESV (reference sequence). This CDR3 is CASSLRTGPQETQYF. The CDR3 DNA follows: TGTGCCAGCAGCCTTCGGACAGGGCCTCAAGAGACCCAGTACTTC.

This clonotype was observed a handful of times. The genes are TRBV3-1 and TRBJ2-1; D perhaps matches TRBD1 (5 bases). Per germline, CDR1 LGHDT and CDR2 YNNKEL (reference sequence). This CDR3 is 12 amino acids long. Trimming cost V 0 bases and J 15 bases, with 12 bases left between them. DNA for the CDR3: TGTGCCAGCAGCCAAGACAGGGTCGGCTTGTTCTTC. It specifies CASSQDRVGLFF.

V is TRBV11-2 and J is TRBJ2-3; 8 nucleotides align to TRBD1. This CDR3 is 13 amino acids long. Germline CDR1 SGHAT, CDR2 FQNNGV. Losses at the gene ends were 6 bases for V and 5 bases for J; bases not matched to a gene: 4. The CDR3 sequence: CASRRQGLDTQYF. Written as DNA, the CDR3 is TGTGCCAGCAGGCGACAGGGGCTAGATACGCAGTATTTT. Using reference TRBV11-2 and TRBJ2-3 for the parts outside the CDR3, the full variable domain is EAGVAQSPRYKIIEKRQSVAFWCNPISGHATLYWYQQILGQGPKLLIQFQNNGVVDDSQLPKDRFSAERLKGVDSTLKIQPAKLEDSAVYLCASRRQGLDTQYFGPGTRLTVL.

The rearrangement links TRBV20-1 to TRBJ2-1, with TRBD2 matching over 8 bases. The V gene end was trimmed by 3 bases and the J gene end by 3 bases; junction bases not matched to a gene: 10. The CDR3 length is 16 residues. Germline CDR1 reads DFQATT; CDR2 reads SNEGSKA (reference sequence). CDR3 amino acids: CSASEYGTSVYNEQFF. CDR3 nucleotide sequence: TGCAGTGCTAGTGAATACGGGACTAGTGTCTACAATGAGCAGTTCTTC.

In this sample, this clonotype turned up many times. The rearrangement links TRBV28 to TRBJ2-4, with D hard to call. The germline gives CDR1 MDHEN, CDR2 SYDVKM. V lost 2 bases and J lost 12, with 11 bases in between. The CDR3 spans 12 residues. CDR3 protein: CASSLLGRSQYF. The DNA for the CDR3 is TGTGCCAGCAGTTTACTAGGCAGATCTCAGTACTTC. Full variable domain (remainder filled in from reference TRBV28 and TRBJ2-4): DVKVTQSSRYLVKRTGEKVFLECVQDMDHENMFWYRQDPGLGLRLIYFSYDVKMKEKGDIPEGYSVSREKKERFSLILESASTNQTSMYLCASSLLGRSQYFGAGTRLSVL.

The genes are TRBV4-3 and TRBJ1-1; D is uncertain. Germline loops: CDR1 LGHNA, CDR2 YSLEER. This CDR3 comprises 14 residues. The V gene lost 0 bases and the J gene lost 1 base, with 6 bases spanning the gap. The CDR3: CASSQEVWNTEAFF. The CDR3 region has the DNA TGCGCCAGCAGCCAAGAAGTGTGGAACACTGAAGCTTTCTTT.

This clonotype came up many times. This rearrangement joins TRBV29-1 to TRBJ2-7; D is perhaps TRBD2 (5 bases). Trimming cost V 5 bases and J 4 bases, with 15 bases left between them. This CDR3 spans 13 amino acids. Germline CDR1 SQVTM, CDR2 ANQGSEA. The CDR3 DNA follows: TGCAGCGTTATAGGGAGACCGGAATACGAGCAGTACTTC. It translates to CSVIGRPEYEQYF.

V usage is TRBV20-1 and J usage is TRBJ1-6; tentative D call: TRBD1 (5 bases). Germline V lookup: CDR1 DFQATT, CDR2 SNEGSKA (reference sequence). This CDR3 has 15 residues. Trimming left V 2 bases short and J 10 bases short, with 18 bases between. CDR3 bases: TGCAGTGCTAGACTATCCGGCAGGGTGACCTCACCCCTCCACTTT. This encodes CSARLSGRVTSPLHF.

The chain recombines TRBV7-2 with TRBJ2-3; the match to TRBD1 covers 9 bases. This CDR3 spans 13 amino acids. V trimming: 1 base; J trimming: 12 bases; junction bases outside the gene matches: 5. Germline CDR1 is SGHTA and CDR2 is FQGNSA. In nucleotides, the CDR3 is TGTGCCAGCAGCTTAGGTCGGGACAGGGCCCAGTATTTT. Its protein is CASSLGRDRAQYF.

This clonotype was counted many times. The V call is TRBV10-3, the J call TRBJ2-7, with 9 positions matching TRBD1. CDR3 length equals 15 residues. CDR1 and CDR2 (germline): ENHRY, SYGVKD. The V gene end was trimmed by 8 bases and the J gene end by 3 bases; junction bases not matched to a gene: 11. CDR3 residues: CAIGTDKTGGYEQYF. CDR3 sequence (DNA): TGTGCCATCGGAACAGATAAGACAGGGGGCTACGAGCAGTACTTC.

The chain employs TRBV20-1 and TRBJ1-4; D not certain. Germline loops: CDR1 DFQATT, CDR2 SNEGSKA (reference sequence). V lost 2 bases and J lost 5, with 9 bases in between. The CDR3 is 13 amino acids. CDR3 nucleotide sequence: TGCAGTGCTAGAATACGGCTAAATGAAAAACTGTTTTTT. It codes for CSARIRLNEKLFF.

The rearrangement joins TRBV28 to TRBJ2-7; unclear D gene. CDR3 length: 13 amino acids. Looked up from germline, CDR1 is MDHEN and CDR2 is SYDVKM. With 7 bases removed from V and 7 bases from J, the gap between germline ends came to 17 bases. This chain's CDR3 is CASTIATLGEQYF. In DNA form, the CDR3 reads TGTGCCAGCACCATCGCCACCCTGGGTGAGCAGTACTTC.

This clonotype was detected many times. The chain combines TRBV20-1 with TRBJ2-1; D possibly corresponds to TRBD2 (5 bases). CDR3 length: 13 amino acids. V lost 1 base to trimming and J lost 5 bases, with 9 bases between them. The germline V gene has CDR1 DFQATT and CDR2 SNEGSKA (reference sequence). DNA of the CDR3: TGCAGTGCTAGAGTAGCGCCACACAATGAGCAGTTCTTC. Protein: CSARVAPHNEQFF.

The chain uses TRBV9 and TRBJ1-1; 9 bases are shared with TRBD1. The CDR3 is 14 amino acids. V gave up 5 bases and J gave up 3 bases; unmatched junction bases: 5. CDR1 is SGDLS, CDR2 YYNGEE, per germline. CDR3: CASSRQGEYTEAFF. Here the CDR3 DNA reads TGTGCCAGCAGTCGACAGGGGGAATACACTGAAGCTTTCTTT. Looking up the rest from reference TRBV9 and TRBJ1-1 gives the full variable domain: DSGVTQTPKHLITATGQRVTLRCSPRSGDLSVYWYQQSLDQGLQFLIQYYNGEERAKGNILERFSAQQFPDLHSELNLSSLELGDSALYFCASSRQGEYTEAFFGQGTRLTVV.

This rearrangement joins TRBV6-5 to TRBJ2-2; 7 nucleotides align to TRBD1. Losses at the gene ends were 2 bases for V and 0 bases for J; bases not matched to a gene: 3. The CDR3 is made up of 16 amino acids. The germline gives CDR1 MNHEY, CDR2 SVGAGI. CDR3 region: CASSYKGQPNTGELFF. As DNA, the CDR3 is TGTGCCAGCAGTTACAAGGGACAGCCGAACACCGGGGAGCTGTTTTTT.

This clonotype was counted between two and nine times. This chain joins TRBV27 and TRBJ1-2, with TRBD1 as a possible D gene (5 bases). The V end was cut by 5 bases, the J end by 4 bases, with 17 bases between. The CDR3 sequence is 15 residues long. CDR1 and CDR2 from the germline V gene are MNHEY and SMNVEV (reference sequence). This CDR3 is CASSLVGERSYGYTF. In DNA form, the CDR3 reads TGTGCCAGCAGTCTAGTGGGGGAGCGGAGCTATGGCTACACCTTC.

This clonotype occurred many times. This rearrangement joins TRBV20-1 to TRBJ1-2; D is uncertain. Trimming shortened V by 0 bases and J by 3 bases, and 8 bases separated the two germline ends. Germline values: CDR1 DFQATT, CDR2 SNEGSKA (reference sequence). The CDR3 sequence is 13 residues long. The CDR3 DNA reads TGCAGTGCTAGAGATCAACCAGACTATGGCTACACCTTC. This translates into CSARDQPDYGYTF.

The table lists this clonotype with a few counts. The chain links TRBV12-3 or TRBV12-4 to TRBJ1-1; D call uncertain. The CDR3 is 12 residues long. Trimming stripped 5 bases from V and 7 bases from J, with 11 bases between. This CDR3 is CASSVTAFEAFF. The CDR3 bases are TGTGCCAGCAGTGTAACGGCCTTTGAAGCTTTCTTT.

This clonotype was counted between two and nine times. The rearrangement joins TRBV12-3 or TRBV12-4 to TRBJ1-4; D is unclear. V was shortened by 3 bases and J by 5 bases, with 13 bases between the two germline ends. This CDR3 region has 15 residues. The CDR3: CASSFSGRENEKLFF. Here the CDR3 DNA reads TGTGCCAGCAGTTTTTCGGGCAGAGAAAATGAAAAACTGTTTTTT.

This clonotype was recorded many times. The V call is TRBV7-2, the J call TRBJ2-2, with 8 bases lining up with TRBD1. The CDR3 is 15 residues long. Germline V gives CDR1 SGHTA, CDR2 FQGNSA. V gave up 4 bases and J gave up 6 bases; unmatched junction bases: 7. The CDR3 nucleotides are TGTGCCAGCAGCTCCGGGACAGGATGGGCCGGGGAGCTGTTTTTT. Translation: CASSSGTGWAGELFF. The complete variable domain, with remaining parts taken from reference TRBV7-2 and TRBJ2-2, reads GAGVSQSPSNKVTEKGKDVELRCDPISGHTALYWYRQSLGQGLEFLIYFQGNSAPDKSGLPSDRFSAERTGGSVSTLTIQRTQQEDSAVYLCASSSGTGWAGELFFGEGSRLTVL.

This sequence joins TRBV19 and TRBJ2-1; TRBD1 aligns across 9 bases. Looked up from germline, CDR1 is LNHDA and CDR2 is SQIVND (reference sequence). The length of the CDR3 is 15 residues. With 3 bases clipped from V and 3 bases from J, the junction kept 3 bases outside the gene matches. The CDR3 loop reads CASSIWGQGYNEQFF. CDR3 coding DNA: TGTGCCAGTAGTATTTGGGGACAGGGCTACAATGAGCAGTTCTTC.

CDR3 residues: CASSPVSVEVEQYF. DNA of the CDR3: TGTGCCAGCTCACCGGTCTCCGTCGAAGTCGAGCAGTACTTC. The rearrangement joins TRBV18 to TRBJ2-7; D is undetermined. The CDR3 is 14 residues long. Trimming removed 3 bases at V and 6 bases at J, with 15 bases between. Germline assignment: CDR1 KGHSH and CDR2 LQKENI.